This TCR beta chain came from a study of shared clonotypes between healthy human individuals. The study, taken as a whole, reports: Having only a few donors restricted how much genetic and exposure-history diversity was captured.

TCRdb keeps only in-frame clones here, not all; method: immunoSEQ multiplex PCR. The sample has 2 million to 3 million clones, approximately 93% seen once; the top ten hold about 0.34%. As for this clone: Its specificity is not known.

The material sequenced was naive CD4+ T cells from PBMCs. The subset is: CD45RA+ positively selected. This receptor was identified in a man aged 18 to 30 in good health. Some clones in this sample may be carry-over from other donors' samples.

The CDR3 DNA sequence: TGTGCCAGCAGTCCCCAGGGACAGGTCTCTTACGAGCAGTACTTC. Translating it yields CASSPQGQVSYEQYF. The rearrangement uses TRBV6-6 and TRBJ2-7, with 8 bases lining up with TRBD1. CDR1 is MNHNY and CDR2 is SVGAGI in the germline V gene (reference sequence). This CDR3 contains 15 residues. J gave up 4 bases and V 5 bases, and 10 bases lay outside the gene matches.